This T cell receptor (beta chain) was obtained from a study of metastatic and nonmetastatic thyroid tumors. Study in general: Malignant thyroid and benign thyroid patients provided blood and tumor or nodule tissue whose repertoires were compared.

Germline lookup yields CDR1 SGHNT and CDR2 YENEEA. CDR3 size: 13 residues. The J segment lost 6 bases and the V segment lost 1 base, leaving 2 bases of the junction unmatched. The table lists this clone with many counts. TCRdb re-called clones via MiXCR from the PCR reads. Of tens of thousands of clones in the sample, under 4.5% are singletons; the top ten hold around a fifth. No patient had received any treatment before thyroid surgery. This clonotype originated in a female donor with papillary thyroid cancer or a benign thyroid nodule (not recorded which). Some clones in this sample may be carry-over from other donors' samples. Source material: blood. V gene TRBV11-3 combines with J gene TRBJ2-7; 8 bases agree with TRBD2. The CDR3 reads CASSLGLAGEQYF. The DNA of the CDR3 is TGTGCCAGCAGCTTAGGGCTAGCGGGCGAGCAGTACTTC.